This TCR beta chain was sequenced in a study of post-analysis software for immune sequencing data. Study outcomes and limitations: About five TRBV segments, including TRBV5-6, TRBV5-1 and TRBV20-1, were more frequent in patients than controls. F-measure co-clustering was strong for batch-matched samples. Controls showed significantly higher normalized Chao1 diversity than did multiple sclerosis patients.

The CDR3 totals 15 residues. Germline V gene sequence: CDR1 DFQATT, CDR2 SNEGSKA (reference sequence). V gave up 5 bases and J gave up 1 base, with 17 bases separating them. As for this clonotype: Antigen: not known.

Unique molecular identifiers featured in each of the TCR beta cDNA libraries. TCRdb reprocessed the PCR reads with MiXCR, giving one entry per CDR3 protein. This sample has hundreds of thousands of distinct CDR3 sequences, with roughly 30% found just once. This chain connects TRBV20-1 to TRBJ2-5, with D maybe TRBD1 (5 bases). Specimen: blood. The TCR sequence derives from a girl under 18 with multiple sclerosis. In DNA form, the CDR3 reads TGCAGTGCTCCCAATGGGGCAGGTCCCCAAGAGACCCAGTACTTC. As protein: CSAPNGAGPQETQYF.